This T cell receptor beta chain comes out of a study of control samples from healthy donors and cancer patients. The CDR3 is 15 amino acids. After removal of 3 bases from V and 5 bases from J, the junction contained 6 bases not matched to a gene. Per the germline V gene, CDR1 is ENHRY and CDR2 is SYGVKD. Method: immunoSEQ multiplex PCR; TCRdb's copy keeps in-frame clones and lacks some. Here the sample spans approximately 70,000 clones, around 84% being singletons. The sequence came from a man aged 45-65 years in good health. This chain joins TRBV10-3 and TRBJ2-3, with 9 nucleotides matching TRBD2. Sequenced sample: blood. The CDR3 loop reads CAISEGLAGRDTQYF. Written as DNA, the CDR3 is TGTGCCATCAGTGAAGGGCTAGCGGGGAGAGATACGCAGTATTTT.